This entry lists 17 T cell receptor beta chains sequenced from one sample in a study of CD8 T cells in ankylosing spondylitis. Via MiXCR, TCRdb re-called the 5' RACE reads, giving one row per CDR3 protein. This sample has 200,000 to 300,000 distinct CDR3 sequences, with over 8.5% found just once. The specimen sequenced was blood, either unsorted or a sorted T cell fraction (not recorded which). These receptors were obtained from a male donor with ankylosing spondylitis or in good health (not recorded which).

This clonotype was counted many times. The chain recombines TRBV20-1 with TRBJ2-1; the match to TRBD2 covers 10 bases. The germline V gene has CDR1 DFQATT and CDR2 SNEGSKA (reference sequence). J lost 7 bases, V lost 2 bases, and 5 bases had no gene match. This CDR3 region has 14 residues. The CDR3 coding sequence is TGCAGTGCTAGACTAGCGGGAGAGGAAAATGAGCAGTTCTTC. It specifies CSARLAGEENEQFF.

This clonotype has ten or more counts. The chain joins TRBV12-3 or TRBV12-4 to TRBJ1-5; perhaps TRBD1 as D (5 bases). Trimming removed 4 bases at V and 9 bases at J, with 10 bases between. The CDR3 loop spans 12 amino acids. The CDR3, as DNA: TGTGCCAGCAGTTACGGCCAGGGGCCCCAGCATTTT. Protein sequence: CASSYGQGPQHF.

This clonotype was seen only a few times. V gene TRBV11-2 combines with J gene TRBJ1-2; D is unclear. Germline V gene sequence: CDR1 SGHAT, CDR2 FQNNGV. V was clipped by 1 base and J by 4 bases, with 10 bases between them. The CDR3 is 14 residues long. The CDR3 nucleotides read TGTGCCAGCAGCTTAGCGCTGACCTCCTATGGCTACACCTTC. This codes for CASSLALTSYGYTF.

In this sample, this clonotype turned up a few times. V gene TRBV5-1 combines with J gene TRBJ2-4; D is possibly TRBD1 (6 bases). Trimming left V 1 base short and J 3 bases short, with 14 bases between. From germline, CDR1 is SGHRS and CDR2 YFSETQ. The CDR3 has 16 amino acids. In nucleotides, the CDR3 is TGCGCCAGCAGCTTGCTCAGGGGTCGCGACAAAAACATTCAGTACTTC. Amino acids: CASSLLRGRDKNIQYF.

CDR3 residues: CASSLDREGWQFF. The CDR3 region has the DNA TGTGCCAGCAGCTTAGACCGGGAGGGATGGCAGTTCTTC. This chain links TRBV11-2 with TRBJ2-1, with 8 bases fitting TRBD2. Germline trimming cut 0 bases from V and 12 bases from J; bases unmatched to any gene: 4. Germline lookup yields CDR1 SGHAT and CDR2 FQNNGV. CDR3 length: 13 amino acids. The full variable domain, in which reference TRBV11-2 and TRBJ2-1 provide the parts outside the CDR3, is EAGVAQSPRYKIIEKRQSVAFWCNPISGHATLYWYQQILGQGPKLLIQFQNNGVVDDSQLPKDRFSAERLKGVDSTLKIQPAKLEDSAVYLCASSLDREGWQFFGPGTRLTVL.

This clonotype occurred many times. The V and J genes are TRBV6-1 and TRBJ2-1, with D unresolved. The CDR3 has 13 residues. CDR1 and CDR2 (germline): MNHNS, SASEGT. V dropped 3 bases and J dropped 5 bases, with 8 bases sitting between them. The CDR3 sequence is CASSEAKNNEQFF. CDR3 in DNA: TGTGCCAGCAGTGAGGCTAAAAACAATGAGCAGTTCTTC.

The gene calls are TRBV5-1 and TRBJ2-1, with 7 bases fitting TRBD2. Germline V gene sequence: CDR1 SGHRS, CDR2 YFSETQ. The CDR3 has 14 amino acids. Trimming at V came to 3 bases and at J to 9 bases, leaving 9 bases not matched to a gene. The chain's CDR3 is CASSYSGGGGEQFF. Written as DNA, the CDR3 is TGCGCCAGCAGCTACTCGGGGGGAGGTGGTGAGCAGTTCTTC.

This clonotype occurred many times. V and J are TRBV20-1 and TRBJ1-5, with D possibly being TRBD1 (5 bases). Germline V gene data show CDR1 as DFQATT and CDR2 as SNEGSKA (reference sequence). Trimming pared 3 bases from V and 6 bases from J, leaving 15 bases between. The CDR3 loop spans 14 amino acids. CDR3 amino acids: CSARDIPTGQPQHF. The CDR3 DNA reads as TGCAGTGCTAGGGACATCCCGACGGGTCAGCCCCAGCATTTT.

The rearrangement joins TRBV11-1 to TRBJ2-2, with TRBD1 identical over 12 bases. Germline V gives CDR1 SGHAT, CDR2 FQDESV (reference sequence). The CDR3 has 18 residues. Losses at the gene ends were 5 bases for V and 6 bases for J; bases not matched to a gene: 13. Here the CDR3 DNA reads TGTGCCAGCAGCATAACGGGACAGGGGGCAGGTCTCCCCGGGGAGCTGTTTTTT. Protein: CASSITGQGAGLPGELFF.

This sequence joins TRBV7-3 and TRBJ2-3, with 8 bases lining up with TRBD1. In germline, CDR1 is SGHTA, CDR2 FQGTGA. This CDR3 region has 15 residues. The V and J ends lost 4 bases and 6 bases, in that order; junction bases with no gene match: 9. CDR3 in amino acids: CASSSTGQVGDTQYF. The CDR3 bases are TGTGCCAGCAGCTCGACGGGACAGGTTGGGGATACGCAGTATTTT.

The chain couples TRBV12-3 or TRBV12-4 to TRBJ2-4, with 8 bases fitting TRBD2. The CDR3 has 17 residues. Trimming cost V 8 bases and J 1 base; bases outside gene matches: 13. CDR3 sequence: CASPPGGERGAKNIQYF. CDR3 sequence (DNA): TGTGCCAGCCCCCCGGGAGGGGAGCGTGGGGCCAAAAACATTCAGTACTTC.

This clonotype was picked up a small number of times. V gene TRBV28 combines with J gene TRBJ1-3, with D tentatively TRBD1 (6 bases). From germline, CDR1 is MDHEN and CDR2 SYDVKM. The CDR3 runs 16 residues. V lost 4 bases and J 0 bases, leaving 13 bases between the germline ends. This CDR3 is CASSSPGHSSGNTIYF. The DNA for the CDR3 is TGTGCCAGCAGTTCTCCGGGACATTCCTCTGGAAACACCATATATTTT.

The table lists this clonotype with a few counts. In DNA form, the CDR3 reads TGCAGTGCTAAGGACCGGGACAGGGATTACCAGCCCCAGCATTTT. It yields the protein CSAKDRDRDYQPQHF. V usage is TRBV20-1 and J usage is TRBJ1-5, with 9 positions matching TRBD1. CDR1 and CDR2 from the germline V gene are DFQATT and SNEGSKA (reference sequence). V was clipped by 4 bases and J by 7 bases; unmatched bases: 11. The CDR3 is 15 amino acids.

This clonotype has at least ten counts. The chain employs TRBV28 and TRBJ2-3; D is perhaps TRBD2 (6 bases). V dropped 5 bases and J dropped 6 bases, with 27 bases sitting between them. There are 18 residues in the CDR3. The germline V gene encodes CDR1 MDHEN and CDR2 SYDVKM. The CDR3 nucleotides are TGTGCCAGCAGTAGCACCTCCGGGAGATTTGGTTTGCGGGATACGCAGTATTTT. The encoded protein is CASSSTSGRFGLRDTQYF.

This sequence joins TRBV20-1 and TRBJ1-2, with 10 bases identical to TRBD1. Germline loops: CDR1 DFQATT, CDR2 SNEGSKA (reference sequence). With V trimmed by 6 bases and J by 4 bases, 11 bases remained unmatched. There are 15 residues in the CDR3. The CDR3, as DNA: TGCAGTGCGAGCGCCGGGACAGGGGTTTTCTATGGCTACACCTTC. This sequence encodes CSASAGTGVFYGYTF.

The chain links TRBV12-3 or TRBV12-4 to TRBJ1-2, with unresolved D. This CDR3 region has 13 residues. Trimming stripped 7 bases from V and 7 bases from J, with 16 bases between. CDR3 in amino acids: CASKGDSPAGYTF. CDR3 sequence (DNA): TGTGCCAGCAAGGGTGACTCACCCGCTGGCTACACCTTC.

This clonotype was seen repeatedly, ten times or more. The J gene is TRBJ1-1, the V gene TRBV25-1, with TRBD1 identical over 8 bases. CDR1 MGHDK and CDR2 SYGVNS come from the germline V gene. The ends lost 1 base at V and 4 bases at J; junction bases unmatched: 11. This CDR3 spans 17 amino acids. CDR3 nucleotide sequence: TGTGCCAGCAGTGAATGGGCATATTCGGACAGGGCCACTGAAGCTTTCTTT. Amino acid sequence: CASSEWAYSDRATEAFF.